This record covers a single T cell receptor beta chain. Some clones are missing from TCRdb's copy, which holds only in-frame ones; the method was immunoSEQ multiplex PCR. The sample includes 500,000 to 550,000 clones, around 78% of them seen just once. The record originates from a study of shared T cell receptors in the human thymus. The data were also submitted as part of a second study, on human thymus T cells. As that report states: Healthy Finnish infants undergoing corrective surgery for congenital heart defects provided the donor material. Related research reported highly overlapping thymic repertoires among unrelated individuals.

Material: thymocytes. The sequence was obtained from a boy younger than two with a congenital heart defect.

CDR3 protein: CASAHSYEQYF. The CDR3 nucleotides read TGTGCCAGCGCGCATTCCTACGAGCAGTACTTC. The chain is built from TRBV7-2 and TRBJ2-7; D is unclear. Germline CDR1 is SGHTA and CDR2 is FQGNSA. CDR3 length equals 11 residues. Trimming shortened V by 8 bases and J by 1 base, and 6 bases separated the two germline ends. Looking up the rest from reference TRBV7-2 and TRBJ2-7 gives the full variable domain: GAGVSQSPSNKVTEKGKDVELRCDPISGHTALYWYRQSLGQGLEFLIYFQGNSAPDKSGLPSDRFSAERTGGSVSTLTIQRTQQEDSAVYLCASAHSYEQYFGPGTRLTVT.